The source of this T cell receptor beta chain is a study of shared clonotypes between healthy human individuals. Study outcomes and limitations: The diversity represented, both genetic and in exposure history, was limited by few donors.

The naive CD8 population came from CD45RO-negative cells selected for CCR7, without terminally differentiated effector memory CD45RA+ cells. HIV-negative, healthy adults without recent acute infections or vaccinations were the donors. Comments on this clone: No antigen is known for it.

The CDR3 runs to 18 residues. Germline V gene sequence: CDR1 SQVTM, CDR2 ANQGSEA. V was clipped by 4 bases and J by 0 bases, with 22 bases between them. Clones were sequenced by immunoSEQ multiplex PCR, and TCRdb holds only the in-frame ones, with some missing. The table has about 590,000 clones, roughly 95% seen once. Sequenced material: naive CD8+ T cells sorted from blood. The rearrangement links TRBV29-1 to TRBJ2-1; D is perhaps TRBD2 (6 bases). This clonotype was obtained from a woman between 25 and 40 years old in good health. CDR3 loop: CSVAGGTGFPSSYNEQFF. Written as DNA, the CDR3 is TGCAGCGTTGCCGGCGGGACGGGGTTTCCAAGCTCCTACAATGAGCAGTTCTTC.